This TCR beta chain was captured by sequencing in a study of blood T cells in healthy people across ages. Trimming shortened V by 0 bases and J by 0 bases, and 9 bases separated the two germline ends. CDR1 ENHRY and CDR2 SYGVKD come from the germline V gene. CDR3 length equals 15 residues. This clonotype was detected only a few times. Its matching antigen is unknown. Findings of the study overall: Estimated diversity across one million T cells was deemed an underestimate. Unsorted PBMCs prevented conclusive naive versus antigen-experienced comparison. A roughly linear fall in TCR beta diversity per million T cells was seen with increasing age.

A second PCR of about 7 to 11 cycles used a sample-barcoded 5' primer and a J-beta primer mix. Through a template-switch adaptor with 12 random nucleotides, each cDNA molecule received a tag. TCRdb re-called the 5' RACE reads through MiXCR, storing one row per CDR3 protein. There are some 900,000 distinct CDR3 sequences in the sample; around 48% occur only once, and 13% lies in the top ten. The sequencing sample was made of blood. This sequence joins TRBV10-3 and TRBJ2-7, with D uncertain. This TCR was recovered from a man aged 30-40 years in good health. CDR3 sequence (DNA): TGTGCCATCAGTGAGTCGGTCCAAAGCTCCTACGAGCAGTACTTC. Translation gives CAISESVQSSYEQYF.